This T cell receptor beta chain originates from a study of blood T cell repertoires in COVID-19. Across the whole study: Italy, Spain and the United States were the sources of the convalescent and acute COVID-19 samples. T cells, B-cell-depleted T cells, or PBMCs supplied cDNA or gDNA.

The ends lost 3 bases at V and 2 bases at J; junction bases unmatched: 3. The length of the CDR3 is 16 residues. CDR1 and CDR2 from the germline V gene are KGHDR and SFDVKD. Per the authors' pipeline: Amplification of reference gene primers provided the estimated nucleated cell counts. The assay was immunoSEQ multiplex PCR, and TCRdb's table has in-frame clones only and misses some. That table supplies the V and J calls and clone size; D and trimming were determined from the DNA. The sample lists about 88,000 clones; under 90% were seen once. This chain connects TRBV24-1 to TRBJ2-3; TRBD1 matches at 11 bases. Sample: peripheral blood. The clonotype originates from a woman in her seventies with acute or convalescent COVID-19. The CDR3 DNA reads as TGTGCCACCAGTGATCGGACAGGGGGCCCCACAGATACGCAGTATTTT. It encodes CATSDRTGGPTDTQYF.